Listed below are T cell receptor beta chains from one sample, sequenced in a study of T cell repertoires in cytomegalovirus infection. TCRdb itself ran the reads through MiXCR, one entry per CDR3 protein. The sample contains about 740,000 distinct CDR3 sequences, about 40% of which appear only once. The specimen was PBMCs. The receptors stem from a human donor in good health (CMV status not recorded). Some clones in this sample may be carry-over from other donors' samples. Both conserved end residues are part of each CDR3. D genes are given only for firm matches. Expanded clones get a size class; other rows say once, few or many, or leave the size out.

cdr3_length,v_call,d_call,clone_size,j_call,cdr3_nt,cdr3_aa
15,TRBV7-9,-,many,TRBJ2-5,TGTGCCAGCAGCAGCCCGGGACGCTTTGCCGAGACCCAGTACTTC,CASSSPGRFAETQYF
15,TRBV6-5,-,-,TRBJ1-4,TGTGCCAGCAGTAACACAAACTCCGTTAATGAAAAACTGTTTTTT,CASSNTNSVNEKLFF
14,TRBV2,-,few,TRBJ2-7,TGTGCCAGCAGGGAGGGGGTTAGCTTTCACGAGCAGTACTTC,CASREGVSFHEQYF
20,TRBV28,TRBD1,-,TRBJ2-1,TGTGCCAGCAGTTTATCAGGGACAGGGCCACTCTCCGCCTCCTACAATGAGCAGTTCTTC,CASSLSGTGPLSASYNEQFF
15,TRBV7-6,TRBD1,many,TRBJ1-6,TGTGCCAGCGGACTCAACAGGGGCCCAGATTCACCCCTCCACTTT,CASGLNRGPDSPLHF
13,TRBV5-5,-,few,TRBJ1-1,TGTGCCAGCATCACCTTTCTGAACACTGAAGCTTTCTTT,CASITFLNTEAFF
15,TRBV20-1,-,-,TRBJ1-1,TGCAGTGCTAGAGCGGAAGGGACTAAGAACACTGAAGCTTTCTTT,CSARAEGTKNTEAFF
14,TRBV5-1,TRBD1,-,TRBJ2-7,TGCGTCAGCAGCCGGACAGGGGGTTCCTACGAGCAGTACTTC,CVSSRTGGSYEQYF
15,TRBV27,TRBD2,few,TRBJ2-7,TGTGCCAGCAGTTTACGTGGACTAGAGTCGTACGAGCAGTACTTC,CASSLRGLESYEQYF
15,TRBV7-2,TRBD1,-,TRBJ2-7,TGTGCCAGCAGCTTAGGGACGACAGGGCTTTACGAGCAGTACTTC,CASSLGTTGLYEQYF
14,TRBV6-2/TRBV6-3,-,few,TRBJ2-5,TGTGCCAGCAGCAACCAGGGATTCCAAGAGACCCAGTACTTC,CASSNQGFQETQYF
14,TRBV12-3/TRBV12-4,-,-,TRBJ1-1,TGTGCCAGCAGTTTAATGGGGAGGAACACTGAAGCTTTCTTT,CASSLMGRNTEAFF
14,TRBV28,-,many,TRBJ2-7,TGTGCCAGCTACCGAGTTGGGGGTCCTCACGAGCAGTACTTC,CASYRVGGPHEQYF
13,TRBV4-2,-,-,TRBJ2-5,TGTGCCAGCAGCCAAGAGGGCTCGGGGACCCAGTACTTC,CASSQEGSGTQYF
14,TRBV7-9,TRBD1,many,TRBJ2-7,TGTGCCAGCAGCCCAGGGGGTTCTCCCTACGAGCAGTACTTC,CASSPGGSPYEQYF
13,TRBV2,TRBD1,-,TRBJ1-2,TGTGCCAGCAGTCGACAGGGGGACGGTGGCTACACCTTC,CASSRQGDGGYTF
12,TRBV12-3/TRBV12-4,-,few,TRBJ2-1,TGTGCCAGCAGTTTAGCGCTCTATGAGCAGTTCTTC,CASSLALYEQFF
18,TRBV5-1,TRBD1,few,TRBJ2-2,TGCGCCAGCAGCCTCGCTCTCGGACAGGGTCGAGGAACCGGGGAGCTGTTTTTT,CASSLALGQGRGTGELFF
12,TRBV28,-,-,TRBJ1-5,TGTGCCAGCAGTTTACCCCGTGAGCCCCAGCATTTT,CASSLPREPQHF
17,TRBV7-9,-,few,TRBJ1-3,TGTGCCAGCAGCCCACCCTCTCGGCGGGTCGCCGGAAACACCATATATTTT,CASSPPSRRVAGNTIYF
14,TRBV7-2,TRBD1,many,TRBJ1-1,TGTGCCAGCAGCCCTCGGACAGGGAGGGCTGAAGCTTTCTTT,CASSPRTGRAEAFF
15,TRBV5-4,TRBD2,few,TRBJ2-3,TGTGCCAGCAGCTCTCTCGGGGGGGCCCGTAATACGCAGTATTTT,CASSSLGGARNTQYF
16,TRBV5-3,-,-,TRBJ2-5,TGTGCCAGCAGCTTGGGGGGACTTAACATCGGAGAGACCCAGTACTTC,CASSLGGLNIGETQYF
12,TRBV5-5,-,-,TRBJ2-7,TGTGCCAGCAGCCATATATTTCGGGAGAAGTACTTC,CASSHIFREKYF
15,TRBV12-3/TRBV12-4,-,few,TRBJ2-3,TGTGCCAGCAGCCCGACGGAATTTGGGGCAGATACGCAGTATTTT,CASSPTEFGADTQYF
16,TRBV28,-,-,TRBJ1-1,TGTGCCAGCAGTTTTTTTGGACAGCGTATGAACACTGAAGCTTTCTTT,CASSFFGQRMNTEAFF
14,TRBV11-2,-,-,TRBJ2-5,TGTGCCAGCAGCTTCGGGTGGGGGCAAGAGACCCAGTACTTC,CASSFGWGQETQYF
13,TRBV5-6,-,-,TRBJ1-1,TGTGCCAGCAGCTTGGAACCGGCGGTTGAAGCTTTCTTT,CASSLEPAVEAFF
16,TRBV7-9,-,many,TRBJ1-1,TGTGCCAGCAGCTACGGGAGGGGGATCCGAATCCCTGAAGCTTTCTTT,CASSYGRGIRIPEAFF
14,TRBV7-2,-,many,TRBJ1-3,TGTGCCAGCAGCCGGGACCGCTCTGGAAACACCATATATTTT,CASSRDRSGNTIYF
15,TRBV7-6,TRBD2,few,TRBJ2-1,TGTGCCAGCAGCCCCCGGGGGGGCCATGCCAATGAGCAGTTCTTC,CASSPRGGHANEQFF
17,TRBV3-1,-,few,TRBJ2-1,TGTGCCAGCAGCCCGTGGGCCTTTAGTGGAACAATTTCTGAGCAGTTCTTC,CASSPWAFSGTISEQFF
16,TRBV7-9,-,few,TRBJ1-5,TGTGCCAGCACCCTTCGGTGGCTCACAGGCGGTCAGCCCCAGCATTTT,CASTLRWLTGGQPQHF
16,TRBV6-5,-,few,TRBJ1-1,TGTGCCAGCAGTTACCTCCGGGGAGGTGGGAACACTGAAGCTTTCTTT,CASSYLRGGGNTEAFF
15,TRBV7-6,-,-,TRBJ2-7,TGTGCCAGCAGCTTAGGGCCGGGGTTCTCCTACGAGCAGTACTTC,CASSLGPGFSYEQYF
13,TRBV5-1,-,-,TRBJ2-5,TGCGCCAGCAGCTTATACAGTTCAGAGACCCAGTACTTC,CASSLYSSETQYF
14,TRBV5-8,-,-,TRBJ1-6,TGTGCCAGCAGCTTTGCTGTGATCGCCTCACCCCTCCACTTT,CASSFAVIASPLHF
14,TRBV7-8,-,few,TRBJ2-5,TGTGCCAGCAGCCTTGGACTCAGACAAGAGACCCAGTACTTC,CASSLGLRQETQYF
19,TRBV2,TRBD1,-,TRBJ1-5,TGTGCCAGCAGTGAGAAGTCGGGACAGAAAATTTATAGCAATCAGCCCCAGCATTTT,CASSEKSGQKIYSNQPQHF
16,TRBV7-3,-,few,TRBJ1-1,-,CASSFGNGQMNTEAFF
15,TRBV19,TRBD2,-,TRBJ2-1,TGTGCCAGTAGCCTAGGTAGCGGGAGACACAATGAGCAGTTCTTC,CASSLGSGRHNEQFF
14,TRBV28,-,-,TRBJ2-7,TGTGCCAGCGGCAAGAGACGGGACTCCTACGAGCAGTACTTC,CASGKRRDSYEQYF
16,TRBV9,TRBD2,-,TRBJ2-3,TGTGCCAGCAGCGTAGATGGAAGCGGGGGGGCAGATACGCAGTATTTT,CASSVDGSGGADTQYF
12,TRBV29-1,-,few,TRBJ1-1,TGCAGCGTTGGAGCACGGAACACTGAAGCTTTCTTT,CSVGARNTEAFF
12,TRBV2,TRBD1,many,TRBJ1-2,TGTGCCAGCTCCGGGACAGGGGATGGCTACACCTTC,CASSGTGDGYTF
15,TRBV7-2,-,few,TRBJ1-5,TGTGCCAGCAGCTTAGGCAAGGGGTTAAGTCAGCCCCAGCATTTT,CASSLGKGLSQPQHF
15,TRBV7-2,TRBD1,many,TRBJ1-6,TGTGCCAGCAGCTCAAGGACAGGGCGTAATTCACCCCTCCACTTT,CASSSRTGRNSPLHF
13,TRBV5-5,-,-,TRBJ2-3,TGTGCCAGCAGATTGCCCGGGTCGGGTACGCAGTATTTT,CASRLPGSGTQYF
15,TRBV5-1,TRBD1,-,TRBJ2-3,TGCGCCAGCATTCCGGGACAGGGTTTTGGAGATACGCAGTATTTT,CASIPGQGFGDTQYF
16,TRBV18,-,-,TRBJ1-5,TGTGCCAGCTCACCCGGCGGGGACCCAAGACCTCAGCCCCAGCATTTT,CASSPGGDPRPQPQHF
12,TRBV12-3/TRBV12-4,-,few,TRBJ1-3,TGTGCCAGCAGTTTTGTAGGAAACACCATATATTTT,CASSFVGNTIYF
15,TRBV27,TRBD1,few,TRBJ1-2,TGTGCCAGCAGTTCCTGGACAGGGCGAGGCTATGGCTACACCTTC,CASSSWTGRGYGYTF
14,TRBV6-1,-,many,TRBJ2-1,TGTGCCAGCAGGGCCGGGGGAAGCGGCAATGAGCAGTTCTTC,CASRAGGSGNEQFF
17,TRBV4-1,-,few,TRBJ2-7,TGCGCCAGCAGCCTATACCCCCCCGACAGGAGCTCCTACGAGCAGTACTTC,CASSLYPPDRSSYEQYF
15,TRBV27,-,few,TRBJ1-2,TGTGCCAGCAGTTCTCTCGGGGGGCCGCCGGATGGCTACACCTTC,CASSSLGGPPDGYTF
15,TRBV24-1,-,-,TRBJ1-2,TGTGCCACCAGTAAGGGGGTCGGGACATCAGATGGCTACACCTTC,CATSKGVGTSDGYTF
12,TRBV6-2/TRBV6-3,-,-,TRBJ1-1,TGTGCCAGCAGTGAGGGGGGGACTGAAGCTTTCTTT,CASSEGGTEAFF
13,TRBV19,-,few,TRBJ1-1,TGTGCCAGTATGAATAGATTGAACACTGAAGCTTTCTTT,CASMNRLNTEAFF
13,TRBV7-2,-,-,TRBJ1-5,TGTGCCAGCATCTTACAAGAGGCTCATCCCCAGCATTTT,CASILQEAHPQHF
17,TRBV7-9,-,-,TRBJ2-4,TGTGCCAGCAGCAAAGGGGCCGGTGGGCTAGCCAAAAACATTCAGTACTTC,CASSKGAGGLAKNIQYF